This TCR beta chain was observed in a study of cytomegalovirus exposure and HLA in healthy donors. In its sample, this clone was seen a few times. The primer mix had 60 Vbeta and 13 Jbeta primers. Produced via immunoSEQ multiplex PCR; TCRdb's table is partial and in-frame only. The table lists approximately 200,000 clones, 74% of them singletons, with less than 4% in the top ten. The source material was PBMCs. The source of this sequence is a woman aged 30 to 39 in good health and CMV-seropositive.

The CDR3 here is CASSIPTGSGTEAFF. In DNA form, the CDR3 reads TGCGCCAGCAGCATACCGACAGGGTCGGGAACTGAAGCTTTCTTT. The chain links TRBV5-1 to TRBJ1-1; 7 bases agree with TRBD1. V shed 4 bases, J shed 5 bases, and the junction held 11 bases outside the gene matches. CDR1 and CDR2 from the germline V gene are SGHRS and YFSETQ. CDR3 size: 15 residues.